This section outlines one T cell receptor beta chain sequence together with its context. What it binds is not known. Sequencing templates came from extracted RNA that was reverse transcribed into cDNA. Data came from immunoSEQ multiplex PCR; TCRdb stores just in-frame clones and leaves some out. The sample lists around 100,000 clones, approximately 52% occurring once. This CDR3 region has 14 residues. V was shortened by 3 bases and J by 3 bases, with 9 bases between the two germline ends. The germline V gene has CDR1 SGHRS and CDR2 YFSETQ. These data are taken from a study of CD8+ T cells in alopecia areata. Notes on the study in general: Lesional scalp exceeded normal scalp in clonality, especially in alopecia totalis/universalis. Mice showed clearer TCR sharing than patients did, a gap that was possibly HLA-related.

Isolation of CD4+ and CD8+ T cells from PBMCs was achieved by sorting. V usage is TRBV5-1 and J usage is TRBJ2-2, with TRBD1 as a possible D gene (6 bases). This receptor was identified in a human donor in good health. Input material: CD4+ T cells sorted from blood. Here the CDR3 reads CASSWTEDTGELFF. Written as DNA, the CDR3 is TGCGCCAGCAGCTGGACAGAGGACACCGGGGAGCTGTTTTTT.